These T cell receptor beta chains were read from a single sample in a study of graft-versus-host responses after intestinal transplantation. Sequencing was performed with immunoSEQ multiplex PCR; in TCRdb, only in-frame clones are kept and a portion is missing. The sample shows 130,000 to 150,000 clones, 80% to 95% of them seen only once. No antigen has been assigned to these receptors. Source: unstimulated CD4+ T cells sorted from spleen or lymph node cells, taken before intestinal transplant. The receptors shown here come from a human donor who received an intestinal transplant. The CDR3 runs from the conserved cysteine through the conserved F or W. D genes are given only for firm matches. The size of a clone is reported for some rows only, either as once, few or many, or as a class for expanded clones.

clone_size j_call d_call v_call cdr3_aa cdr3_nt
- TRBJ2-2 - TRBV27 CASSLLVGITGELFF TGTGCCAGCAGTTTATTGGTTGGGATCACCGGGGAGCTGTTTTTT
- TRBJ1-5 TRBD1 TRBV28 CASSLSRGGLRPQHF TGTGCCAGCAGTTTATCCAGGGGGGGGCTTAGGCCCCAGCATTTT
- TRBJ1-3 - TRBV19 CASSIQRNSGNTIYF TGTGCCAGTAGTATTCAAAGAAACTCTGGAAACACCATATATTTT
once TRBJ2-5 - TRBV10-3 CAISADRQQYF TGTGCCATCAGCGCGGACCGACAGCAGTACTTC
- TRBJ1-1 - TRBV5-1 CASTLLRDSRNTEAFF TGCGCCAGCACCCTCCTTCGGGACTCACGGAACACTGAAGCTTTCTTT
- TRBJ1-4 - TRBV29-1 CSVGRGETTNEKLFF TGCAGCGTCGGCAGGGGTGAGACAACTAATGAAAAACTGTTTTTT
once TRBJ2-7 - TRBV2 CASSEILAEQYF TGTGCCAGCAGTGAAATCCTGGCCGAGCAGTACTTC
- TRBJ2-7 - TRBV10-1 CASSRDSYEQYF TGCGCCAGCAGCCGGGACTCCTACGAGCAGTACTTC
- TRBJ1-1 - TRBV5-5 CASSFVRGNTEAFF TGTGCCAGCAGCTTCGTTCGAGGGAACACTGAAGCTTTCTTT
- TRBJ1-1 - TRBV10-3 CAIRSGTEAFF TGTGCCATCAGGTCAGGCACTGAAGCTTTCTTT
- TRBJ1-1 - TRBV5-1 CASSWGQGAMNTEAFF TGCGCCAGCAGCTGGGGACAAGGGGCGATGAACACTGAAGCTTTCTTT
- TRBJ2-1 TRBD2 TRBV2 CASSLGGYSYNEQFF TGTGCCAGCAGCCTCGGGGGGTATTCCTACAATGAGCAGTTCTTC
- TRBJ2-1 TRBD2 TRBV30 CAWKRAGGGRNEQFF TGTGCCTGGAAGCGAGCGGGAGGAGGGCGAAATGAGCAGTTCTTC
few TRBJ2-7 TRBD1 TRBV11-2 CASSLDRGLTTYEQYF TGTGCCAGCAGCTTGGACAGGGGTCTCACCACCTACGAGCAGTACTTC
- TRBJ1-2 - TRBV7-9 CASSSLAGRNGYTF TGTGCCAGCAGCTCTTTAGCGGGCAGGAATGGCTACACCTTC
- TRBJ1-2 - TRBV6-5 CASSYTNYGYTF TGTGCCAGCAGTTACACAAACTATGGCTACACCTTC
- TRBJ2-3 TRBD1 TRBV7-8 CASSLEDRELITDTQYF TGTGCCAGCAGCTTGGAAGACAGGGAGCTTATCACAGATACGCAGTATTTT
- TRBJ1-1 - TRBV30 CAWSPTGEAFF TGTGCCTGGAGTCCGACAGGTGAAGCTTTCTTT